This TCR beta chain stems from a study of PD-1 blockade in classical Hodgkin lymphoma. Study-level points and caveats: Significantly greater TCR diversity emerged by C4D1 in CD4+ cells but not CD8+ cells. Complete responders showed a baseline diversity that resembled the diversity of newly diagnosed patients.

Points on this clone: The target antigen is unknown.

The repertoire was sequenced with immunoSEQ multiplex PCR; TCRdb's copy has only in-frame clones and lacks some. The table shows roughly 41,000 clones, with about two thirds occurring only once. Time point given: cycle 4 day 1 (C4D1), after 5 to 7 weeks of nivolumab. All patients relapsed after autologous stem cell transplantation, and brentuximab vedotin exposure varied. From germline, CDR1 is SGDLS and CDR2 YYNGEE. V dropped 4 bases and J dropped 5 bases, with 15 bases sitting between them. The CDR3 contains 14 residues. The rearrangement links TRBV9 to TRBJ2-5; D remains ambiguous. The sample here was peripheral blood mononuclear cells (PBMCs), taken before the fourth cycle of nivolumab. The clonotype was recovered from a human donor with classical Hodgkin lymphoma. CDR3 DNA: TGTGCCAGCAGCCCAATGACTGGATCGGAGACCCAGTACTTC. It translates to CASSPMTGSETQYF. Looking up the rest from reference TRBV9 and TRBJ2-5 gives the full variable domain: DSGVTQTPKHLITATGQRVTLRCSPRSGDLSVYWYQQSLDQGLQFLIQYYNGEERAKGNILERFSAQQFPDLHSELNLSSLELGDSALYFCASSPMTGSETQYFGPGTRLLVL.